The following is a T cell receptor beta chain sequence with its context. Method: immunoSEQ multiplex PCR; TCRdb's copy keeps in-frame clones and lacks some. The data contain 40,000 to 60,000 clones, around nine tenths of them singletons. In germline, CDR1 is MGHRA, CDR2 YSYEKL. The trim removed 4 bases at V and 2 bases at J, leaving 2 bases unmatched. The CDR3 covers 15 residues. This record comes from a study of OX40 agonist ivuxolimab in advanced cancers. This clonotype was obtained from an adult with an advanced solid tumor such as melanoma, head and neck, liver or kidney cancer. The sample was CD4+ or CD8+ T cells sorted from blood, taken in a trial of the OX40 agonist ivuxolimab. The chain carries TRBV4-1 and TRBJ2-3, with 11 bases fitting TRBD2. The CDR3 here is CASSLTSGDTDTQYF. The CDR3 DNA is TGCGCCAGCAGCCTGACTAGCGGGGACACAGATACGCAGTATTTT.